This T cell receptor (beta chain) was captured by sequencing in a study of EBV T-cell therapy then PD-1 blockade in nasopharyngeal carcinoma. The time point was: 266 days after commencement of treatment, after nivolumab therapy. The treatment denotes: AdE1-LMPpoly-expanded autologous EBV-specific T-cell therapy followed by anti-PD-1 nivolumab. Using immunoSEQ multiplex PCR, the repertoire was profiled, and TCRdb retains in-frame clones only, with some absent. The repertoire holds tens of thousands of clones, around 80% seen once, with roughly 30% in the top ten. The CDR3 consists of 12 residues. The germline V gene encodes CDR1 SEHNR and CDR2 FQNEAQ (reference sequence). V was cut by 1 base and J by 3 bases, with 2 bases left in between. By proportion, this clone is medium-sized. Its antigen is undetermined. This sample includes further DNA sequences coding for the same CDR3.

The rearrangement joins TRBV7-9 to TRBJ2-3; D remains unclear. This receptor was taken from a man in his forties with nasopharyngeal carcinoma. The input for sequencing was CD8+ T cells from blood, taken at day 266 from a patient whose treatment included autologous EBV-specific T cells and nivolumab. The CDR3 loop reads CASSLGTDTQYF. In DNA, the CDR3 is TGTGCCAGCAGCTTAGGAACAGATACGCAGTATTTT. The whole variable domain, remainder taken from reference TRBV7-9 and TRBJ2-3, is DTGVSQNPRHKITKRGQNVTFRCDPISEHNRLYWYRQTLGQGPEFLTYFQNEAQLEKSRLLSDRFSAERPKGSFSTLEIQRTEQGDSAMYLCASSLGTDTQYFGPGTRLTVL.